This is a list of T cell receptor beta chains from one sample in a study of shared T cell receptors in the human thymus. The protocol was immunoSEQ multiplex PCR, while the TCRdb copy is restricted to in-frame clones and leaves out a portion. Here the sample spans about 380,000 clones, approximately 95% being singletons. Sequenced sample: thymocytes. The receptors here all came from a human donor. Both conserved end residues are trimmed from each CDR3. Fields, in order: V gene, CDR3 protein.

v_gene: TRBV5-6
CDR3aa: ASSCGTSGRDGKETQY

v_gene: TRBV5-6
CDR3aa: ASSLRLAYGYT

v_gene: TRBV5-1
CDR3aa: ASSLVGSLDTPTEAF

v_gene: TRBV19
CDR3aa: ASRGDRGQSEQY

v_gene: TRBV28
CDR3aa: ASSYGGGRTYSNQPQH

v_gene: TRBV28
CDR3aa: ASSIHPRGTGNTIY

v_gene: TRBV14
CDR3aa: ASSYWGAGMFGYT

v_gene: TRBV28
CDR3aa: ASSLSLGQAPEAF

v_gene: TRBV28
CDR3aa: ASTRYAQETQY

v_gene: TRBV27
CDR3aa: ASSFKLAGVSNEQF

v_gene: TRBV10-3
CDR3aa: AISDHGTGSSYEQF

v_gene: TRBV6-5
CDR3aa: ASSYRPQGRWLEQY

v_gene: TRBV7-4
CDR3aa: ASSEPGHLTFQYGYT

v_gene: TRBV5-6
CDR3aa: ASSLEGRGIDEQY

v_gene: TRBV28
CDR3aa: ASSLQQGDYNEQF

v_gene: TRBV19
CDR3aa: ASSLARDSDEQY

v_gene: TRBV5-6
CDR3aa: ASSLVGQVRAWEQY

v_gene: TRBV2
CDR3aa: ASSGDRDPEITNTGELF

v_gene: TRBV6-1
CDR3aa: ASSRGSPPNEQY

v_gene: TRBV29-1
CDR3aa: SGQVASNTEAF

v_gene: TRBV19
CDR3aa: ASTRGTAQETQY

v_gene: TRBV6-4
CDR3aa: ASKEGRPMGTGELF

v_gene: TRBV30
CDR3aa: AWSALPYEQY

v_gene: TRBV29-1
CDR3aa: SVESGAGAPGTDTQY

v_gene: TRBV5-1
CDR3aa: ASSRAGGGLKY

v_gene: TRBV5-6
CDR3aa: ASSCTSNRVSSGYEQY

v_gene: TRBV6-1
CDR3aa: ASSETNQQGVSNQPQH

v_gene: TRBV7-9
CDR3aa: ASSLETVYLSYEQY

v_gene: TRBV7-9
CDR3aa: ASSLETLGPQAFYEQY

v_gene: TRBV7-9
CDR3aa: ASSSRRDRYQETQY

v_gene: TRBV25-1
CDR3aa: ASSVDYNSPLH

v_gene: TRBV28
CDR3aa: ASSAPGQKNIQY

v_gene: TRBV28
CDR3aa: ASSSGPNEKLF

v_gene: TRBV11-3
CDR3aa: ASSYSGTVGGNEQF

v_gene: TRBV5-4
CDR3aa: ASSFWGGYT

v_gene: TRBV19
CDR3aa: ASGWGPISGNTIY

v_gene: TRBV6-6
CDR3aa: ASTMTAPWETQY

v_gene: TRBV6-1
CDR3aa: ASSIPGTGDGYT

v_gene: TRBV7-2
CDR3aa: ASSPPPLAGDEQY

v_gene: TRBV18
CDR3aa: ASSPPATSGRAPLDTQY

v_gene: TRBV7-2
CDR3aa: ASSLATAIHTDTQY

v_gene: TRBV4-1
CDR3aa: ASSQVDTGGLDNEQF

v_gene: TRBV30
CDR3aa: AWSPVGLYEQF

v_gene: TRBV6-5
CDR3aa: ASSYSKWSVYGYT

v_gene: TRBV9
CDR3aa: ASSVADGAFYEQY

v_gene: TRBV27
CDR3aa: ASSLNANYGYT

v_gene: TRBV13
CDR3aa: ASSPDRASLYGYT

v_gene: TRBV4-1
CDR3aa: ASSQVSLLISTDTQY

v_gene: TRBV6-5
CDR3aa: ASSRPLAGDEQY

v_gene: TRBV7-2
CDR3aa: ASSLDYEQY

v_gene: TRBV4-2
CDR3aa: ASSQDWRDRDNQPQH

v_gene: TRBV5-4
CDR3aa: ASSPRGWVAKQETQY

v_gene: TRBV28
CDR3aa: ASSLNRGNYGYT

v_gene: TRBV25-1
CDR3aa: ASSEGGLAGGISYEQY

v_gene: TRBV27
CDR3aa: ASSPIKVTGGVGEQY

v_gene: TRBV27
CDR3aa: ASISGDEQF

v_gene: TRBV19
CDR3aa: ASSASGSIQETQY

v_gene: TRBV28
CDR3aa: ASTPSGNEQF

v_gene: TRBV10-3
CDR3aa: AISEGLSSYNEQF

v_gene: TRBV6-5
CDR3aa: ASRGAGANVLT